Below, 29 T cell receptor beta chains from the same sample are listed, as sequenced in a study of Graves' ophthalmopathy and Graves' hyperthyroidism. RNA transcripts yielded amplified TCR beta CDR3 regions. Second-round multiplex PCR came after first-round RT-PCR with HTBI primers. TCRdb re-derived calls from the multiplex PCR reads in MiXCR, one entry per CDR3 protein. This sample carries over a million distinct CDR3 sequences, about 38% of them seen once, and the ten largest clones take around 10%. The sequenced sample was peripheral blood or thyroid tissue (not recorded which). The receptors were sampled from an adult man with Graves' hyperthyroidism.

The chain joins TRBV7-9 to TRBJ2-7, with D possibly matching TRBD2 (6 bases). CDR1 and CDR2 (germline): SEHNR, FQNEAQ (reference sequence). The V gene lost 5 bases and the J gene lost 6 bases, with 17 bases spanning the gap. The CDR3 length is 14 residues. The CDR3, as DNA: TGTGCCAGCAGCGTTGGAGGGGCCCCTTCCGAGCAGTACTTC. Translating gives CASSVGGAPSEQYF. Supplemented by reference TRBV7-9 and TRBJ2-7, the full variable domain reads DTGVSQNPRHKITKRGQNVTFRCDPISEHNRLYWYRQTLGQGPEFLTYFQNEAQLEKSRLLSDRFSAERPKGSFSTLEIQRTEQGDSAMYLCASSVGGAPSEQYFGPGTRLTVT.

V is TRBV10-2 and J is TRBJ1-1; D unresolved. The V gene's germline CDR1 is WSHSY and CDR2 SAAADI. Trimming took 4 bases from V and 10 from J, leaving 13 bases between them. This CDR3 is 12 amino acids long. DNA of the CDR3: TGCGCCAGCAGTGGATCAGTCGGGCTAGCTTTCTTT. Amino acids: CASSGSVGLAFF.

The chain recombines TRBV20-1 with TRBJ2-7; 7 bases agree with TRBD1. Germline loops: CDR1 DFQATT, CDR2 SNEGSKA (reference sequence). The trim removed 0 bases at V and 4 bases at J, leaving 6 bases unmatched. This CDR3 has 14 residues. CDR3 loop: CSAREGTAYYEQYF. The DNA of the CDR3 is TGCAGTGCTAGAGAAGGGACAGCTTATTACGAGCAGTACTTC.

At least ten counts were recorded for this clonotype. V and J are TRBV5-1 and TRBJ2-5; a possible D gene is TRBD2 (6 bases). The CDR3 spans 11 residues. Germline values: CDR1 SGHRS, CDR2 YFSETQ. Trimming left V 6 bases short and J 5 bases short, with 8 bases between. CDR3 protein: CASTGGETQYF. The CDR3 nucleotides read TGCGCCAGCACTGGGGGGGAGACCCAGTACTTC.

This clonotype has ten or more counts. The V gene is TRBV7-8, the J gene TRBJ2-5; D is ambiguous. V was shortened by 1 base and J by 5 bases, with 11 bases between the two germline ends. CDR1 is SGHVS, CDR2 FQNEAQ, per germline. The length of the CDR3 is 14 residues. CDR3 region: CASSLGPWLETQYF. CDR3 bases: TGTGCCAGCAGCTTAGGACCGTGGTTGGAGACCCAGTACTTC.

This clonotype has only a few counts. V gene TRBV5-6 combines with J gene TRBJ1-5; no firm D call. V was pared by 2 bases and J by 1 base, with 7 bases between. This CDR3 is 14 amino acids long. The germline V gene has CDR1 SGHDT and CDR2 YYEEEE. CDR3 coding DNA: TGTGCCAGCAGCTTTAGGGAAAGCAATCAGCCCCAGCATTTT. This gives the protein CASSFRESNQPQHF.

The CDR3 protein is CASQGYNEQFF. CDR3 in DNA: TGTGCCAGCCAGGGTTACAATGAGCAGTTCTTC. The chain carries TRBV19 and TRBJ2-1; possible D gene TRBD1, 5 bases. Between the trimmed V and J ends, which lost 9 bases and 4 bases, there was a span of 7 bases. This CDR3 region has 11 residues. The germline gives CDR1 LNHDA, CDR2 SQIVND (reference sequence).

The V gene is TRBV12-3 or TRBV12-4, the J gene TRBJ1-5; 7 nucleotides line up with TRBD1. The CDR3 consists of 14 residues. The ends lost 3 bases at V and 4 bases at J; junction bases unmatched: 3. CDR3 protein: CASSFPGGNQPQHF. CDR3 sequence (DNA): TGTGCCAGCAGTTTTCCAGGGGGTAATCAGCCCCAGCATTTT.

On this clonotype: One junction end does not reproduce the germline sequence, and a read error may be involved. The CDR3 loop is CAISDRNRTNTEAFF. The DNA for the CDR3 is TGTGCCATCAGTGACCGGAACAGGACGAACACTGAGGCTTTCTTT. This chain links TRBV10-3 with TRBJ1-1, with a tentative D call TRBD1 (5 bases). The length of the CDR3 is 15 residues. The V gene's germline CDR1 is ENHRY and CDR2 SYGVKD.

This clonotype showed up just a few times. A much larger clone sits a single nucleotide away, making a read error possible. The CDR3 carries no conserved terminal phenylalanine or tryptophan, so it likely arises from a read error. The rearrangement links TRBV7-9 to TRBJ2-2; no clear D. The germline V gene has CDR1 SEHNR and CDR2 FQNEAQ (reference sequence). V was shortened by 1 base and J by 7 bases, with 4 bases between the two germline ends. The CDR3 has 12 residues. This CDR3 is CASSLDVGELFV. The CDR3 region has the DNA TGTGCCAGCAGCTTAGACGTCGGGGAGCTGTTTGTT.

J is TRBJ1-2 and V is TRBV20-1; the D is unclear. Trimming removed 6 bases from V and 13 bases from J, with 15 bases in between. The CDR3 consists of 10 residues. Germline V CDR1 and CDR2: DFQATT, SNEGSKA (reference sequence). CDR3 in amino acids: CSARRAVITF. CDR3 bases: TGCAGTGCCCGGCGGGCCGTTATCACCTTC.

V gene TRBV27 combines with J gene TRBJ2-7; D not resolved. The CDR3 totals 14 residues. Germline lookup yields CDR1 MNHEY and CDR2 SMNVEV (reference sequence). The V gene lost 7 bases and the J gene lost 2 bases, with 15 bases spanning the gap. The DNA of the CDR3 is TGTGCCAGCATGAAGGGTTTTTTCACCTACGAGCAGTACTTC. Translated: CASMKGFFTYEQYF.

This clonotype was found many times. J is TRBJ1-5 and V is TRBV19, with D perhaps matching TRBD1 (6 bases). Germline loops: CDR1 LNHDA, CDR2 SQIVND (reference sequence). This CDR3 has 15 amino acids. V was cut by 5 bases and J by 5 bases, with 16 bases left in between. The CDR3 loop is CASSPKRGRDQPQHF. CDR3 sequence (DNA): TGTGCCAGTAGTCCCAAGCGGGGGCGAGATCAGCCCCAGCATTTT.

V is TRBV25-1 and J is TRBJ2-2, with 8 bases identical to TRBD1. CDR1 and CDR2 (germline): MGHDK, SYGVNS. This CDR3 is 18 amino acids long. The V and J ends lost 4 bases and 6 bases, in that order; junction bases with no gene match: 16. The CDR3 bases are TGTGCCAGCAGTGGGGTAATGAAACCCGCGACAGGGGCCGGGGAGCTGTTTTTT. Translation gives CASSGVMKPATGAGELFF.

The CDR3 spells CTGRTGGAYEQYF. DNA of the CDR3: TGCACCGGCCGGACAGGAGGGGCCTACGAGCAGTACTTC. The chain has TRBV29-1 and TRBJ2-7; D possibly corresponds to TRBD1 (7 bases). Germline values: CDR1 SQVTM, CDR2 ANQGSEA. CDR3 length: 13 residues.

This clonotype has a count of ten or more. The chain employs TRBV20-1 and TRBJ1-2; the match to TRBD1 covers 9 bases. The CDR3 loop spans 15 amino acids. Germline CDR1 reads DFQATT; CDR2 reads SNEGSKA (reference sequence). Germline trimming cut 6 bases from V and 4 bases from J; bases unmatched to any gene: 12. This CDR3 reads CSANTPGQGAYGYTF. CDR3 bases: TGCAGTGCCAACACACCGGGACAGGGAGCCTATGGCTACACCTTC.

This clonotype was counted at least ten times. The V call is TRBV25-1, the J call TRBJ1-4; D unclear. Germline V gene lookup returns CDR1 MGHDK and CDR2 SYGVNS. The V end lost 3 bases, the J end lost 5 bases, and 19 bases lay between the germline ends. CDR3 length: 17 residues. The CDR3 DNA reads TGTGCCAGCAGTGAGCCGGCCCCTAGGAATTCAAATGAAAAACTGTTTTTT. It is translated as CASSEPAPRNSNEKLFF.

V is TRBV19 and J is TRBJ1-5, with D possibly being TRBD1 (5 bases). Germline CDR1 is LNHDA and CDR2 is SQIVND (reference sequence). The V end was cut by 8 bases, the J end by 7 bases, with 18 bases between. This CDR3 comprises 14 residues. CDR3 loop: CASRPGTPEQPQHF. CDR3 nucleotides: TGTGCCAGTCGCCCAGGGACCCCCGAGCAGCCCCAGCATTTT.

This clonotype was seen a few times. This chain links TRBV7-9 with TRBJ1-1, with 9 bases matching TRBD1. Germline V gene sequence: CDR1 SEHNR, CDR2 FQNEAQ (reference sequence). CDR3 length: 15 residues. With 6 bases clipped from V and 6 bases from J, the junction kept 11 bases outside the gene matches. The CDR3 coding sequence is TGTGCCAGCAGTACAATAACAGGGGGCGACCCTGAAGCTTTCTTT. This encodes CASSTITGGDPEAFF.

V usage is TRBV15 and J usage is TRBJ2-5; D is perhaps TRBD1 (5 bases). The V end lost 3 bases, the J end lost 1 base, and 18 bases lay between the germline ends. From germline, CDR1 is LNHNV and CDR2 YYDKDF (reference sequence). The CDR3 runs 17 residues. CDR3 coding DNA: TGTGCCACCAGCAGGGATACAGGTCAGGCGCCCCAAGAGACCCAGTACTTC. Its protein product is CATSRDTGQAPQETQYF.

The J gene is TRBJ2-2, the V gene TRBV10-2; D uncertain. The CDR3 has 13 amino acids. In germline, CDR1 is WSHSY, CDR2 SAAADI. The V and J ends lost 6 bases and 6 bases respectively, with 11 bases between them. CDR3 amino acids: CASRVPGSGELFF. CDR3 bases: TGCGCCAGCAGGGTTCCGGGCTCCGGGGAGCTGTTTTTT.

This clonotype was observed many times. The genes are TRBV6-6 and TRBJ1-1, with D uncertain. Deletions cut 2 bases from V and 1 base from J, with 8 bases between. This CDR3 contains 14 residues. The germline CDR1 and CDR2 sequences are MNHNY and SVGAGI (reference sequence). The CDR3 sequence is CASSYPGPNTEAFF. The CDR3 coding sequence is TGTGCCAGCAGTTACCCGGGCCCGAACACTGAAGCTTTCTTT.

This clonotype has just a few counts. The chain has TRBV19 and TRBJ2-5; maybe TRBD2 (7 bases). V dropped 6 bases and J dropped 4 bases, with 21 bases sitting between them. The germline V gene has CDR1 LNHDA and CDR2 SQIVND (reference sequence). CDR3 length: 16 amino acids. The CDR3 bases are TGTGCCAGTAGCCTAGAGGCGGGGGCGGCGGGAGAGACCCAGTACTTC. This gives the protein CASSLEAGAAGETQYF. Based on the CDR3 plus reference TRBV19 and TRBJ2-5, the full variable domain is DGGITQSPKYLFRKEGQNVTLSCEQNLNHDAMYWYRQDPGQGLRLIYYSQIVNDFQKGDIAEGYSVSREKKESFPLTVTSAQKNPTAFYLCASSLEAGAAGETQYFGPGTRLLVL.

Regarding this clonotype: The final CDR3 position lacks the conserved phenylalanine or tryptophan, pointing to a likely read error. The J gene is TRBJ2-7, the V gene TRBV25-1; 7 nucleotides align to TRBD1. Germline values: CDR1 MGHDK, CDR2 SYGVNS. Losses at the gene ends were 6 bases for V and 0 bases for J; bases not matched to a gene: 2. The CDR3 length is 13 residues. The CDR3 reads CASSRQGSYEQYL. DNA for the CDR3: TGTGCCAGCAGCAGACAGGGCTCCTACGAGCAGTACCTC.

The chain combines TRBV12-3 or TRBV12-4 with TRBJ1-4; maybe TRBD1 (6 bases). CDR3 length: 17 amino acids. Trimming removed 5 bases from V and 1 base from J, with 17 bases in between. The CDR3: CASSHPGQSRTNEKLFF. CDR3 in DNA: TGTGCCAGCAGTCACCCGGGACAATCCCGAACTAATGAAAAACTGTTTTTT.

The table lists this clonotype with many counts. The J gene is TRBJ1-5, the V gene TRBV7-2; D gene uncertain. This CDR3 region has 14 residues. Germline CDR1 reads SGHTA; CDR2 reads FQGNSA. V gave up 5 bases and J gave up 6 bases, with 14 bases separating them. The CDR3 sequence: CASSLPDVRQPQHF. In DNA, the CDR3 is TGTGCCAGCAGCCTACCGGACGTACGTCAGCCCCAGCATTTT.

The J gene is TRBJ1-2, the V gene TRBV20-1; D possibly corresponds to TRBD1 (6 bases). Germline V gives CDR1 DFQATT, CDR2 SNEGSKA (reference sequence). V dropped 6 bases and J dropped 8 bases, with 13 bases sitting between them. CDR3 size: 11 residues. CDR3 protein: CSAGPTGGYTF. The DNA for the CDR3 is TGCAGTGCAGGACCCACAGGGGGCTACACCTTC.

A note on this clonotype: One end of the junction fails to match germline, which may point to a read error. The V and J genes are TRBV24-1 and TRBJ1-1; 9 bases agree with TRBD1. The CDR3 runs to 11 residues. Per germline, CDR1 KGHDR and CDR2 SFDVKD. This CDR3 reads CAYRGPHEAFF. The CDR3 bases are TGCGCCTACAGGGGGCCCCATGAAGCTTTCTTT.

This clonotype appeared many times. The rearrangement uses TRBV11-2 and TRBJ1-1; 7 positions agree with TRBD1. The CDR3 totals 16 residues. CDR1 is SGHAT, CDR2 FQNNGV, per germline. The V and J ends lost 5 bases and 1 base, in that order; junction bases with no gene match: 10. Written as DNA, the CDR3 is TGTGCCAGCAGCCGAAATAGACAGGGAGCGAACACTGAAGCTTTCTTT. It yields the protein CASSRNRQGANTEAFF.